Below, 30 T cell receptor beta chains from the same sample are listed, as sequenced in a study of PD-1 blockade in classical Hodgkin lymphoma. Clones were sequenced by immunoSEQ multiplex PCR, and TCRdb holds only the in-frame ones, with some missing. The sample lists more than 35,000 clones; 76% were seen once. All patients experienced relapse after autologous stem cell transplantation, and brentuximab vedotin exposure was variable. The sequenced sample was peripheral blood mononuclear cells (PBMCs), obtained before the second cycle of nivolumab. The source is a human donor with classical Hodgkin lymphoma.

The chain has TRBV11-3 and TRBJ2-5; 9 positions agree with TRBD2. With the DNA end fitting TRBJ2-7 better, the J assignment may be wrong. Germline loops: CDR1 SGHNT, CDR2 YENEEA. The CDR3 has 15 amino acids. CDR3 sequence reads: CASSSLAGVTYEQYF. The CDR3 DNA reads TGTGCCAGCAGCTCATTAGCGGGGGTCACCTACGAGCAGTACTTC.

The chain couples TRBV7-2 to TRBJ1-2, with D perhaps matching TRBD1 (6 bases). Germline values: CDR1 SGHTA, CDR2 FQGNSA. The CDR3 contains 13 residues. V lost 5 bases, J lost 6 bases, and 13 bases lay in between. The CDR3 loop is CASSLRRGNGYTF. The CDR3 bases are TGTGCCAGCAGCCTTAGAAGGGGGAATGGCTACACCTTC.

The V and J genes are TRBV9 and TRBJ1-2; 9 bases line up with TRBD1. Germline loops: CDR1 SGDLS, CDR2 YYNGEE. CDR3 length equals 17 residues. With V trimmed by 2 bases and J by 4 bases, 12 bases remained unmatched. CDR3 protein: CASSVEGYRGLAYGYTF. In DNA, the CDR3 is TGTGCCAGCAGCGTCGAAGGGTACAGGGGGCTGGCCTATGGCTACACCTTC.

V usage is TRBV25-1 and J usage is TRBJ2-1, with D possibly being TRBD2 (5 bases). CDR1 and CDR2 (germline): MGHDK, SYGVNS. V lost 2 bases and J 7 bases, leaving 6 bases between the germline ends. The CDR3 is made up of 12 amino acids. This CDR3 reads CASSELANEQFF. CDR3 nucleotides: TGTGCCAGCAGTGAACTAGCAAATGAGCAGTTCTTC.

The chain joins TRBV19 to TRBJ2-7; D possibly corresponds to TRBD1 (5 bases). The CDR3 runs 12 residues. Between the trimmed V and J ends, which lost 10 bases and 2 bases, there was a span of 12 bases. CDR1 and CDR2 from the germline V gene are LNHDA and SQIVND (reference sequence). The CDR3 DNA follows: TGTGCCACCTCGACAGAGACCTACGAGCAGTACTTC. As protein: CATSTETYEQYF.

This clone was seen only a few times. The rearrangement links TRBV6-5 to TRBJ2-3; 8 bases map to TRBD1. V was pared by 6 bases and J by 4 bases, with 9 bases of the junction left unmatched. Germline lookup yields CDR1 MNHEY and CDR2 SVGAGI. This CDR3 has 15 amino acids. For the CDR3, the DNA is TGTGCCAGCAGAGACAGGGGCCTTTTTCCAGATACGCAGTATTTT. Translation: CASRDRGLFPDTQYF.

The chain is built from TRBV29-1 and TRBJ1-1; 8 nucleotides agree with TRBD1. The CDR3 runs to 14 residues. Germline V gene sequence: CDR1 SQVTM, CDR2 ANQGSEA. V trimming: 4 bases; J trimming: 7 bases; junction bases outside the gene matches: 11. The CDR3 here is CSVADRGRGGEAFF. CDR3 DNA sequence: TGCAGCGTTGCAGACAGGGGAAGAGGGGGTGAAGCTTTCTTT.

The chain employs TRBV4-1 and TRBJ1-3; D ambiguous. CDR1 is MGHRA and CDR2 is YSYEKL in the germline V gene. Deletions cut 2 bases from V and 4 bases from J, with 12 bases between. The CDR3 has 15 residues. The CDR3 is CASSQSRVGGNTIYF. The DNA for the CDR3 is TGCGCCAGCAGCCAATCTAGGGTCGGGGGAAACACCATATATTTT.

This chain links TRBV21-1 with TRBJ2-5; the table calls TRBD2, which could not be checked here. TRBV21-1 is marked as a pseudogene. The CDR3 totals 13 residues. CDR3 DNA: TGTGCCAGCAGCAAAGTATTCCAAGAGACCCAGTACTTC. Encoded protein: CASSKVFQETQYF.

The chain uses TRBV6-5 and TRBJ2-7; maybe TRBD1 (6 bases). Germline V gives CDR1 MNHEY, CDR2 SVGAGI. This CDR3 is 14 amino acids long. The V and J ends lost 5 bases and 2 bases respectively, with 13 bases between them. The CDR3 spells CASSRYRVAYEQYF. As DNA, the CDR3 is TGTGCCAGCAGTCGTTACAGGGTTGCCTACGAGCAGTACTTC.

V gene TRBV19 combines with J gene TRBJ1-4, with a possible D match to TRBD1 (5 bases). V was pared by 3 bases and J by 3 bases, with 8 bases between. This CDR3 comprises 14 residues. The germline gives CDR1 LNHDA, CDR2 SQIVND (reference sequence). The CDR3 is CASSIRDPNEKLFF. CDR3 in DNA: TGTGCCAGTAGTATCCGGGACCCTAATGAAAAACTGTTTTTT.

This rearrangement joins TRBV11-2 to TRBJ2-3; D may be TRBD2 (5 bases). This CDR3 is 15 amino acids long. The germline V gene encodes CDR1 SGHAT and CDR2 FQNNGV. V was shortened by 7 bases and J by 1 base, with 15 bases between the two germline ends. The chain's CDR3 is CASTHEGIRTDTQYF. CDR3 DNA: TGTGCCAGCACCCACGAGGGAATCCGCACAGATACGCAGTATTTT.

The J gene is TRBJ1-2, the V gene TRBV2; 7 nucleotides line up with TRBD1. V trimming: 6 bases; J trimming: 2 bases; junction bases outside the gene matches: 3. This CDR3 spans 13 amino acids. CDR1 and CDR2 from the germline V gene are SNHLY and FYNNEI. The CDR3 region has the DNA TGTGCCAGCAGACGGGACAGCAACTATGGCTACACCTTC. Translating it yields CASRRDSNYGYTF. Supplemented by reference TRBV2 and TRBJ1-2, the full variable domain reads EPEVTQTPSHQVTQMGQEVILRCVPISNHLYFYWYRQILGQKVEFLVSFYNNEISEKSEIFDDQFSVERPDGSNFTLKIRSTKLEDSAMYFCASRRDSNYGYTFGSGTRLTVV.

A few counts support this clone. The rearrangement links TRBV4-2 to TRBJ1-6, with TRBD1 matching over 9 bases. The CDR3 is made up of 16 amino acids. Germline-derived CDR1 and CDR2 are LGHNA and YNFKEQ. V lost 0 bases to trimming and J lost 5 bases; unmatched junction nucleotides: 2. The CDR3 coding sequence is TGTGCCAGCAGCCAAGATGGGACAGGGAATAATTCACCCCTCCACTTT. Protein sequence: CASSQDGTGNNSPLHF.

The chain has TRBV7-2 and TRBJ2-5, with D possibly TRBD2 on 6 matching bases. This CDR3 contains 17 residues. Per the germline V gene, CDR1 is SGHTA and CDR2 is FQGNSA. With 6 bases removed from V and 5 bases from J, the gap between germline ends came to 25 bases. The CDR3 loop is CASRGSFGLNNPETQYF. Written as DNA, the CDR3 is TGTGCCAGCAGGGGGTCCTTCGGACTAAATAATCCGGAGACCCAGTACTTC.

J is TRBJ1-3 and V is TRBV10-1; D gene ambiguous. The V end lost 3 bases, the J end lost 0 bases, and 6 bases lay between the germline ends. This CDR3 contains 14 residues. CDR1 and CDR2 (germline): WNHNN, SYGVQD (reference sequence). Here the CDR3 reads CASSEGSSGNTIYF. The CDR3 nucleotides are TGCGCCAGCAGTGAAGGCAGCTCTGGAAACACCATATATTTT.

This clone was detected only a few times. V usage is TRBV19 and J usage is TRBJ2-3; the D gene is possibly TRBD2 (5 bases). The CDR3 has 15 amino acids. Germline V CDR1 and CDR2: LNHDA, SQIVND (reference sequence). V was clipped by 3 bases and J by 1 base, with 11 bases between them. CDR3 protein: CASSIRASRTDTQYF. CDR3 DNA sequence: TGTGCCAGTAGTATTCGTGCTAGCCGCACAGATACGCAGTATTTT.

This clone was seen only a few times. This chain links TRBV6-1 with TRBJ1-2; tentatively, D is TRBD1 (6 bases). In germline, CDR1 is MNHNS, CDR2 SASEGT. CDR3 size: 12 residues. The CDR3 loop is CGGGTTNYGYTF. The CDR3 nucleotides read TGTGGGGGGGGCACAACTAACTATGGCTACACCTTC.

The V gene is TRBV6-1, the J gene TRBJ2-1; TRBD2 agrees at 7 bases. The J segment lost 4 bases and the V segment lost 6 bases, leaving 6 bases of the junction unmatched. The length of the CDR3 is 14 residues. Germline V gives CDR1 MNHNS, CDR2 SASEGT. The DNA for the CDR3 is TGTGCCAGCAGGGGGGGGAGCATGTACAATGAGCAGTTCTTC. Amino acids: CASRGGSMYNEQFF.

This rearrangement joins TRBV4-3 to TRBJ1-3, with a possible D match to TRBD1 (6 bases). This CDR3 is built from 16 residues. V was clipped by 3 bases and J by 2 bases, with 14 bases between them. CDR1 LGHNA and CDR2 YSLEER come from the germline V gene. This chain's CDR3 is CASSQESGGAGNTIYF. The CDR3 region has the DNA TGCGCCAGCAGCCAGGAGTCCGGGGGCGCTGGAAACACCATATATTTT.

The chain is built from TRBV5-4 and TRBJ2-7, with 14 bases aligning to TRBD2. The germline V gene has CDR1 SGHNT and CDR2 YYREEE (reference sequence). V was pared by 4 bases and J by 2 bases, with 8 bases of the junction left unmatched. This CDR3 is 17 amino acids long. CDR3 in DNA: TGTGCCAGCAGCGGCCCGGGACTAGCGGGGGTGACCTACGAGCAGTACTTC. As protein: CASSGPGLAGVTYEQYF.

DNA of the CDR3: TGTGCCAGCAGCTTAGAGGTTAATCAGCCCCAGCATTTT. Amino acids: CASSLEVNQPQHF. The gene calls are TRBV11-2 and TRBJ1-5; D uncertain. V lost 0 bases and J 4 bases, leaving 4 bases between the germline ends. Looked up from germline, CDR1 is SGHAT and CDR2 is FQNNGV. The CDR3 is 13 residues long.

The genes are TRBV7-6 and TRBJ1-1; D gene uncertain. CDR3 length equals 14 residues. Trimming left V 2 bases short and J 6 bases short, with 13 bases between. Germline lookup yields CDR1 SGHVS and CDR2 FNYEAQ. CDR3 sequence: CASSLLPTNAEAFF. The DNA for the CDR3 is TGTGCCAGCAGCTTATTACCCACCAACGCTGAAGCTTTCTTT. The full variable domain, with the rest looked up from reference TRBV7-6 and TRBJ1-1, is GAGVSQSPRYKVTKRGQDVALRCDPISGHVSLYWYRQALGQGPEFLTYFNYEAQQDKSGLPNDRFSAERPEGSISTLTIQRTEQRDSAMYRCASSLLPTNAEAFFGQGTRLTVV.

The rearrangement links TRBV19 to TRBJ1-1; D possibly corresponds to TRBD1 (5 bases). The CDR3 has 13 amino acids. Germline CDR1 is LNHDA and CDR2 is SQIVND (reference sequence). Deletions cut 0 bases from V and 5 bases from J, with 7 bases between. DNA of the CDR3: TGTGCCAGTAGTATAGATCGGGGGACTGAAGCTTTCTTT. Encoded protein: CASSIDRGTEAFF.

J is TRBJ1-1 and V is TRBV30, with D possibly TRBD1 on 5 matching bases. Between the trimmed V and J ends, which lost 2 bases and 7 bases, there was a span of 11 bases. Per germline, CDR1 GTSNPN and CDR2 SVGIG (reference sequence). The CDR3 contains 12 residues. The CDR3 protein is CAWSFGRVEAFF. CDR3 coding DNA: TGTGCCTGGAGTTTTGGCAGGGTTGAAGCTTTCTTT.

V is TRBV20-1 and J is TRBJ2-5; D gene ambiguous. Deletions cut 8 bases from V and 1 base from J, with 8 bases between. The CDR3 extends over 11 amino acids. The germline V gene encodes CDR1 DFQATT and CDR2 SNEGSKA (reference sequence). CDR3 sequence (DNA): TGCAGTCCAGAACTCCAAGAGACCCAGTACTTC. It translates to CSPELQETQYF.

The V call is TRBV30, the J call TRBJ2-5; 8 bases agree with TRBD1. Germline V lookup: CDR1 GTSNPN, CDR2 SVGIG (reference sequence). This CDR3 region has 15 residues. V was pared by 3 bases and J by 5 bases, with 11 bases of the junction left unmatched. CDR3 sequence (DNA): TGTGCCTGGAGGGGATACAGGGGGGTACTGGAGACCCAGTACTTC. Translation gives CAWRGYRGVLETQYF.

The chain links TRBV10-3 to TRBJ2-7; D uncertain. The ends were cut back, 2 bases at V and 6 bases at J, with 8 bases in the middle. CDR1 ENHRY and CDR2 SYGVKD come from the germline V gene. This CDR3 comprises 12 residues. CDR3 sequence reads: CAISELEAEQYF. CDR3 DNA sequence: TGTGCCATCAGTGAGCTCGAGGCCGAGCAGTACTTC.

V is TRBV6-6 and J is TRBJ2-7; 8 bases are a match to TRBD2. J gave up 4 bases and V 3 bases, and 5 bases lay outside the gene matches. The CDR3 extends over 14 amino acids. In germline, CDR1 is MNHNY, CDR2 SVGAGI (reference sequence). The CDR3 bases are TGTGCCAGCAGTTATGGTAGCGGGGCGTACGAGCAGTACTTC. This sequence encodes CASSYGSGAYEQYF.

The chain links TRBV7-9 to TRBJ2-7; D is unresolved. Germline CDR1 reads SEHNR; CDR2 reads FQNEAQ (reference sequence). V was clipped by 1 base and J by 2 bases, with 3 bases between them. This CDR3 spans 12 amino acids. This CDR3 reads CASSLGAYEQYF. The CDR3 region has the DNA TGTGCCAGCAGCTTAGGGGCCTACGAGCAGTACTTC.